This note documents a single T cell receptor (beta chain) sequence. The clone's antigen remains unknown. No much larger clone is present one base from it, and per-base qualities are unavailable. The data were obtained in a study of T cell responses to AZD1222 COVID-19 vaccine (dated by TCRdb to the early 2020s). Context from the whole study: Because spike-specific TCR depth and breadth did not differ between the two schedules, AZD1222 recipients who got a second dose at roughly 4 weeks were pooled with those who got a second dose at roughly 12 weeks. TCR sequencing covered about 230 trial participants: 200 to 220 given two doses of AZD1222 and approximately 26 given two doses of MenACWY control vaccine. Trial participants were enrolled by age into 18-55, 56-69 and 70-plus year subgroups, with about 150, 28 and 57 TCR-sequenced participants respectively.

Broad study findings and their caveats: Participants were mostly white British, with more females than males. The authors suggested clonal diversity may have been underestimated. Nearly half of unique spike-specific TCRs reportedly recognized epitopes outside regions mutated in the B.1.351 and B.1.1.7 variants. Only six or seven AZD1222 recipients were SARS-CoV-2 seropositive at baseline, limiting conclusions about previously exposed vaccinees. In the small 56-69-year group, the increase in depth fell short of significance, most likely because of low power. After two AZD1222 doses, both the breadth and the depth of spike-specific TCRs were significantly higher than at day 0 and than in MenACWY recipients. No day 14 peak-response samples were available, so repertoires were characterized only after the peak T cell response. The vaccine-associated CD4 TCRs covered the entire spike protein, and the dominant responses fell in regions 160-218 and 743-854.

The germline V gene yields SGDLS for CDR1 and YYNGEE for CDR2. Including cysteine and phenylalanine, the CDR3 has 15 amino acids. Only the CDR3 DNA is retained, 45 bases long and in frame from the first base. Relative to germline, V is 0 bases shorter and J is 1 base shorter, with 10 bases between their ends. The CDR3 regions of human TCRbeta chains were analyzed by immunosequencing. Concerning the study's data processing: Repertoire TCRs were checked for matches against a reference library of SARS-CoV-2-specific TCRs that had been generated using the MIRA antigen-specificity platform. Breadth was defined as the fraction of unique TCRs that were SARS-CoV-2-associated, and depth was defined as the fraction of total T cells that were SARS-CoV-2-associated. Using the MIRA data, every spike-specific TCR was mapped to the spike region that the TCR reacted to and assigned to either a CD4 or a CD8 class. Log10-transformed breadth and depth values were compared by one-way ANOVA with Sidak's multiple comparisons tests. TCRdb took this table from immuneACCESS and kept in-frame rearrangements with V and J called. Such tables lack part of the clones; where checked against another copy, unresolved V genes explain under half of the gap, and the rest is unexplained. The V and J calls and clone size are taken from that table; D and trimming were inferred from the DNA. The sample profile shows 55,000 to 65,000 clones; about 85% of them were found once. The biggest ten clones account for around 19% of the sample.

The time point label on this specimen signifies: baseline before first vaccination. The vaccinee samples were drawn from two UK trials, COV001 and COV002, one of which was a single-blind randomized controlled phase 2/3 trial testing AZD1222 (ChAdOx1 nCoV-19) in healthy adults. For TCRbeta chain sequencing, PBMC samples were collected from trial participants at day 0 and at day 28 after the second dose. This receptor chain uses TRBV9 and TRBJ1-1; a confident D gene designation cannot be given. The sequencing used peripheral blood, collected on day 0 of AZD1222 vaccination. The origin of this receptor is an adult in good health. The base sequence is TGTGCCAGCAGCGTAGGTGGTAGCGGGAACACTGAAGCTTTCTTT. It translates as CASSVGGSGNTEAFF.